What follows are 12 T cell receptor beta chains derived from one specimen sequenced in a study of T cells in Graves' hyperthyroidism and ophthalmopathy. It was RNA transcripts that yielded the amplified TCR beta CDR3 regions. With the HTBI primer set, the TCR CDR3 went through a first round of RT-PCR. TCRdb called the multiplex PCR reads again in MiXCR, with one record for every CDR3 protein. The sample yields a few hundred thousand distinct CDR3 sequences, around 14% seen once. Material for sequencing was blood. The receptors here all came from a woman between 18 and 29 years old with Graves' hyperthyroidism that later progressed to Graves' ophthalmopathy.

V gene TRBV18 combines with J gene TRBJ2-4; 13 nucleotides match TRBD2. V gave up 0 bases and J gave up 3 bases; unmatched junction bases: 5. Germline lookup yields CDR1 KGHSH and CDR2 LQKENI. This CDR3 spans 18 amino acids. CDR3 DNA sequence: TGTGCCAGCTCACCACCGACTAGCGGGAGGCGAGGCAAAAACATTCAGTACTTC. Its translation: CASSPPTSGRRGKNIQYF.

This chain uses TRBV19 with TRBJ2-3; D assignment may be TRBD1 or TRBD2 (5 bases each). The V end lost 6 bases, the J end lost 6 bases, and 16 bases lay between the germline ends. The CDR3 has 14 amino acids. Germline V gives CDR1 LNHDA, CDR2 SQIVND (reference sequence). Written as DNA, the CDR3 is TGTGCCAGTAGCCCATCGAGGGGATTTGATACGCAGTATTTT. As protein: CASSPSRGFDTQYF.

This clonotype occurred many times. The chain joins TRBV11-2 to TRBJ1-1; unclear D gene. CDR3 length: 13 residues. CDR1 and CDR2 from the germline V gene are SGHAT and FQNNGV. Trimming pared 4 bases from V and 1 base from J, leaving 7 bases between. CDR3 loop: CASSSHTNTEAFF. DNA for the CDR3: TGTGCCAGCAGCTCCCACACGAACACTGAAGCTTTCTTT.

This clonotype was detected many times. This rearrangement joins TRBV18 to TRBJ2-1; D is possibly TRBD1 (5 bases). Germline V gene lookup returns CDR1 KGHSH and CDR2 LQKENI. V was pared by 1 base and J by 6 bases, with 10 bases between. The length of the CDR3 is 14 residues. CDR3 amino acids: CASSPLQGSNEQFF. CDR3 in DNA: TGTGCCAGCTCACCACTCCAGGGTAGCAATGAGCAGTTCTTC.

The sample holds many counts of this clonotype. The CDR3 sequence: CASSLSTSGNEQFF. CDR3 bases: TGTGCCAGCAGTTTATCTACTAGCGGCAATGAGCAGTTCTTC. The chain combines TRBV27 with TRBJ2-1, with TRBD2 matching 8 bases. Per the germline V gene, CDR1 is MNHEY and CDR2 is SMNVEV (reference sequence). The trim removed 0 bases at V and 6 bases at J, leaving 1 base unmatched. This CDR3 spans 14 amino acids.

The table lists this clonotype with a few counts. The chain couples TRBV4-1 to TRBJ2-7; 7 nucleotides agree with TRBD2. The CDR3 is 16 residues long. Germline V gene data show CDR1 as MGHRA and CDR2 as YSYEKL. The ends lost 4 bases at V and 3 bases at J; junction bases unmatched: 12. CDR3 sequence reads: CASSPTVWLADYEQYF. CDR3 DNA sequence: TGCGCCAGCAGCCCGACGGTATGGCTAGCGGACTACGAGCAGTACTTC.

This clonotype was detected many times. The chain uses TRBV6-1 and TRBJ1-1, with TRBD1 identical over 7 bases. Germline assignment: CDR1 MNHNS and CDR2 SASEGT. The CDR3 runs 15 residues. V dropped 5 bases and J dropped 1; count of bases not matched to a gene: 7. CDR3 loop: CASSFDRAQNTEAFF. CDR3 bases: TGTGCCAGCAGTTTCGACAGGGCCCAGAACACTGAAGCTTTCTTT.

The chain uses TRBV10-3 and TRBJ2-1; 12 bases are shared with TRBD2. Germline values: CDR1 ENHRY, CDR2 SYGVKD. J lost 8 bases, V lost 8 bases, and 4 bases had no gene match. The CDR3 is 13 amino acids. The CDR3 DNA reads TGTGCCATCCTAGCGGGAGGGCCTTATGAGCAGTTCTTC. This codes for CAILAGGPYEQFF.

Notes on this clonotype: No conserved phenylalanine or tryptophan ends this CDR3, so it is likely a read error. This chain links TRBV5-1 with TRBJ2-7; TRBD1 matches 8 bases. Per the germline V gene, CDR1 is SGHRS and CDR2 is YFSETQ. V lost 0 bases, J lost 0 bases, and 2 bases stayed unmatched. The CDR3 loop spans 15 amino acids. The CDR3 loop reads CASSLGTGSSYEQYL. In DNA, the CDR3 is TGCGCCAGCAGCTTGGGGACAGGGAGCTCCTACGAGCAGTACCTC.

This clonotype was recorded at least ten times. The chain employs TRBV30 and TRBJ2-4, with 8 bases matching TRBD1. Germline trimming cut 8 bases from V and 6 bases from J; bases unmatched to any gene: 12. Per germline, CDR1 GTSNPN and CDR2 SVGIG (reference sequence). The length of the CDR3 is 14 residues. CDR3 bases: TGTGCCGGACAGGGACCCATAGGGCGAAACATTCAGTACTTC. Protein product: CAGQGPIGRNIQYF.

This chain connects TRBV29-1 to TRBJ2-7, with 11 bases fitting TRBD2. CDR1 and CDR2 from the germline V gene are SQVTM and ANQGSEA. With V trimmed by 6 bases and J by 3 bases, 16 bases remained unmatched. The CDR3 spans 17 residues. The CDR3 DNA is TGCAGCGTCGACTCTGTTTTTAGCGGGAGGGCCTGCTACGAGCAGTACTTC. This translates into CSVDSVFSGRACYEQYF.

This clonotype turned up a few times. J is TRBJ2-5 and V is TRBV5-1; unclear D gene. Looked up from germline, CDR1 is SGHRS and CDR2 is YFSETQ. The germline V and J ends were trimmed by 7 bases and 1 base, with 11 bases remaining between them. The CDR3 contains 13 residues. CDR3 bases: TGCGCCAGCCACTCGACTCTCCAAGAGACCCAGTACTTC. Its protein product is CASHSTLQETQYF.